A selection of T cell receptor beta chains follows, all from one sample in a study of identical twins. MiXCR, applied by TCRdb to the 5' RACE reads, yields one record per CDR3 protein. The sample contains 500,000 to 650,000 distinct CDR3 sequences, under 8.5% of which appear only once. Another study also made use of these data, one on yellow fever vaccine responses in identical twins.

The sequenced sample consisted of PBMCs. The receptors come from a woman aged 18 to 35 in good health. Both conserved end residues are part of each CDR3. D genes are given only for firm matches. The size field is filled for only some rows; it gives once, few, many or a size class.

D	V	size	J	DNA	CDR3
.	TRBV20-1	few	TRBJ2-7	TGCAGTGCTAGCCCGACTGGGCCCTACGAGCAGTACTTC	CSASPTGPYEQYF
TRBD1	TRBV12-3/TRBV12-4	few	TRBJ2-2	TGTGCCAGCAGTTTTACCGGGACAGTCACCGGGGAGCTGTTTTTT	CASSFTGTVTGELFF
.	TRBV18	few	TRBJ2-3	TGTGCCAGCTCACCATCTTCGGCTGCGCTGGGGGATACGCAGTATTTT	CASSPSSAALGDTQYF
TRBD1	TRBV28	.	TRBJ2-1	TGTGCCAGCAGCCACGACAGGGATGAGCAGTTCTTC	CASSHDRDEQFF
TRBD2	TRBV3-1	.	TRBJ2-1	TGTGCCATCTGTTTAGCGCTAATGAGGGTTAGCGGGCGATACAATGAGCAGTTCTTC	CAICLALMRVSGRYNEQFF
.	TRBV18	.	TRBJ2-5	TGTGCCAGCTCACGGGACAAGGAAGAGACCCAGTACTTC	CASSRDKEETQYF
.	TRBV5-1	.	TRBJ2-7	TGCGCCAGCAGCTCACTCAGGGGTTTGACTTACGAGCAGTACTTC	CASSSLRGLTYEQYF
.	TRBV12-3/TRBV12-4	many	TRBJ1-2	TGTGCCAGCAGAGGGGGGGCTAACTATGGCTACACCTTC	CASRGGANYGYTF
TRBD1	TRBV5-1	many	TRBJ2-1	TGTGCCAGCAGCCTCGACAGGGGCAATGAGCAGTTCTTC	CASSLDRGNEQFF
TRBD2	TRBV4-1	many	TRBJ2-3	TGCGCCAGCAGCCAAGATAAGATAGCGGGGGCCCTCACAGATACGCAGTATTTT	CASSQDKIAGALTDTQYF
TRBD2	TRBV5-1	many	TRBJ2-1	TGCGCCAGCAGCCCTTCCACTAGCGGGCCCAGCTCCTACAATGAGCAGTTCTTC	CASSPSTSGPSSYNEQFF
.	TRBV29-1	many	TRBJ2-4	TGCAGCGTTGAAGGAGGAACATTGCCCAAAAACATTCAGTACTTC	CSVEGGTLPKNIQYF
TRBD1	TRBV20-1	many	TRBJ1-1	TGCAGCCTCCGGGACAGGCCTTCTGAAGCTTTCTTT	CSLRDRPSEAFF
TRBD1	TRBV14	.	TRBJ1-2	TGTGCCAGCAGCCGCATGGCCGGGACAGGGCTGGTTGGCTACACCTTC	CASSRMAGTGLVGYTF
.	TRBV28	.	TRBJ2-1	TGTGCCAGCAGAACCCTAGGGTCTAATGAGCAGTTCTTC	CASRTLGSNEQFF
.	TRBV7-9	.	TRBJ2-5	TGTGCCAGCCAACAGGGTGCGAGGGCCCCGGAGAAAGAGACCCAGTACTTC	CASQQGARAPEKETQYF
.	TRBV12-3/TRBV12-4	.	TRBJ2-1	TGTGCCAGCAGTTTATTTGCGGGTGAGCAGTTCTTC	CASSLFAGEQFF
.	TRBV4-1	.	TRBJ2-1	TGCGCCAGCAGCACATCGGGGCTACTCCCCTCTAATGAGCAGTTCTTC	CASSTSGLLPSNEQFF
TRBD2	TRBV7-9	.	TRBJ2-1	TGTGCCAGCGGCTGGGGGGGAAACAATGAGCAGTTCTTC	CASGWGGNNEQFF
TRBD1	TRBV5-1	few	TRBJ2-7	TGCGCCAGCAGCTCGGACAGGGATAGACGCGAGCAGTACTTC	CASSSDRDRREQYF
.	TRBV6-1	.	TRBJ2-7	TGTGCCAGCAGTAAAGCTAACTCGAGGACCTACGAGCAGTACTTC	CASSKANSRTYEQYF
.	TRBV24-1	.	TRBJ2-1	TGTGCCACCAGTGCTCAAACAGGGAGACATGAGCAGTTCTTC	CATSAQTGRHEQFF
TRBD1	TRBV20-1	.	TRBJ2-7	TGCAGTGCTAGGAGAGGACAGGTGGCGCCTGCCTACGAGCAGTACTTC	CSARRGQVAPAYEQYF
.	TRBV28	many	TRBJ2-7	TGTGCCAGCAGAGCGTACTCGGGGAACGAGCAGTACTTC	CASRAYSGNEQYF
.	TRBV18	.	TRBJ2-2	TGTGCCAGCTGTGGACTGGAGAACACCGGGGAGCTGTTTTTT	CASCGLENTGELFF
TRBD2	TRBV5-1	many	TRBJ2-1	TGCGCCAGCAGCACCACGGCTTCTAGCGGCACCTACAATGAGCAGTTCTTC	CASSTTASSGTYNEQFF
.	TRBV5-1	few	TRBJ2-2	TGCGCCAGCAGCTTGGCCGGGACCGACGCTGGGTACGGGGAGCTGTTTTTT	CASSLAGTDAGYGELFF
.	TRBV5-1	many	TRBJ2-1	TGCGCCAGCAGCTTGGTAATCTCCTACAATGAGCAGTTCTTC	CASSLVISYNEQFF
.	TRBV10-3	.	TRBJ1-1	TGTGCCATCAGCGATTTGGGGGGGGTGGTTTTCTTT	CAISDLGGVVFF
.	TRBV7-2	.	TRBJ2-6	TGTGCCAGCAGCAGCTGGAGGGGGACGTCTGGGGCCAACGTCCTGACTTTC	CASSSWRGTSGANVLTF
TRBD2	TRBV12-3/TRBV12-4	many	TRBJ2-3	TGTGCCAGCAGTTTAAGAGCGGGGCAGACAGATACGCAGTATTTT	CASSLRAGQTDTQYF
.	TRBV4-1	.	TRBJ2-5	TGCGCCAGCAGCCTTAGTCCCCCAGAGACCCAGTACTTC	CASSLSPPETQYF
.	TRBV2	.	TRBJ1-1	TGTGCCAGCTGTCAAGGGGACACTGAAGCTTTCTTT	CASCQGDTEAFF
TRBD1	TRBV5-1	few	TRBJ1-1	TGCGCCAGCAGCGTGGGACAGAGATTGGGCACTGAAGCTTTCTTT	CASSVGQRLGTEAFF
.	TRBV3-1	.	TRBJ1-5	TGTGCCAGCAGCCAAGGGCTTATCTATAGCAATCAGCCCCAGCATTTT	CASSQGLIYSNQPQHF
.	TRBV6-2/TRBV6-3	.	TRBJ2-6	TGTGCCAGCAGTTATCCGATAAGTCCAGGGGAAAGGCCTTCTGGGGCCAACGTCCTGACTTTC	CASSYPISPGERPSGANVLTF
.	TRBV6-5	few	TRBJ2-3	TGTGCCAGCAGTTACTCGAGGAGGGAGGGCCGACCAACGGGGGCGTATTTT	CASSYSRREGRPTGAYF
.	TRBV7-9	.	TRBJ2-3	TGTGCCAGCAGCCTCCTTTCTGCGCAGTATTTT	CASSLLSAQYF
.	TRBV7-2	many	TRBJ2-2	TGTGCCACCAGGGGGGATACCGGGGAGCTGTTTTTT	CATRGDTGELFF
.	TRBV27	.	TRBJ2-1	TGTGCCAGCAGTTTCATTGACGGGCTAGTGAACAATGAGCAGTTCTTC	CASSFIDGLVNNEQFF
.	TRBV18	.	TRBJ1-5	TGTGCCAGCTCACCAGGTATTCAGGGAGATAGCAATCAGCCCCAGCATTTT	CASSPGIQGDSNQPQHF
TRBD2	TRBV19	.	TRBJ2-1	TGTGCCAGTAGTCCGGGACTAGCGGGAGGCGAGAGCTCCTACAATGAGCAGTTCTTC	CASSPGLAGGESSYNEQFF
.	TRBV9	many	TRBJ2-5	TGTGCCAGCAGCGTCAGGGTCGGCGGAGAGACCCAGTACTTC	CASSVRVGGETQYF
.	TRBV10-3	.	TRBJ2-5	TGTGCCATCCGGGCCCCTGACCAAGAGACCCAGTACTTC	CAIRAPDQETQYF
.	TRBV5-1	few	TRBJ1-1	TGCGCCAGCAGCTTTGGGCCAGGACGAACTGAAGCTTTCTTT	CASSFGPGRTEAFF
TRBD1	TRBV7-9	.	TRBJ1-6	TGTGCCAGCAGCTGGGGACAGGGTGATAATTCACCCCTCCACTTT	CASSWGQGDNSPLHF
TRBD1	TRBV4-1	many	TRBJ1-1	TGCGCCAGCAGCCAAGTCAGGGGGATGGGAGACACTGAAGCTTTCTTT	CASSQVRGMGDTEAFF
.	TRBV28	many	TRBJ1-2	TGTGCCAGCAGTTTACCGGGGGCACACCATGGCTATGGCTACACCTTC	CASSLPGAHHGYGYTF
TRBD2	TRBV20-1	few	TRBJ2-4	TGCAGTGCTAGAGATAGAACTAGCGGGACGCGCATTCAGTACTTC	CSARDRTSGTRIQYF
.	TRBV5-1	many	TRBJ2-3	TGCGCCAGCAGCCCCCGGACTCACACAGATACGCAGTATTTT	CASSPRTHTDTQYF
TRBD1	TRBV7-9	many	TRBJ2-2	TGTGCCAGCAGCTTAGTAGGACAGGGAGTTGCGGAGCTGTTTTTT	CASSLVGQGVAELFF
.	TRBV29-1	many	TRBJ2-7	TGCAGCGTGTCAGGGGAGTCCAGGCTCTCCTACGAGCAGTACTTC	CSVSGESRLSYEQYF
.	TRBV12-3/TRBV12-4	.	TRBJ1-1	TGTGCCAGCAGGAAAGGGGGGCTGGGCACTGAAGCTTTCTTT	CASRKGGLGTEAFF
TRBD1	TRBV24-1	.	TRBJ2-1	TGTGCCACCAGTGCTTCCGGGACAGGGGGCGCCTACAATGAGCAGTTCTTC	CATSASGTGGAYNEQFF
.	TRBV4-1	many	TRBJ2-1	TGCGCCAGCAGCCAAGGACCCGCGGGAACGTTGAAGGGCAATGAGCAGTTCTTC	CASSQGPAGTLKGNEQFF
TRBD2	TRBV5-1	many	TRBJ2-3	TGCGCCAGCAGCTTGTTAACTAGCGGGGGGGCCAGCACAGATACGCAGTATTTT	CASSLLTSGGASTDTQYF